This T cell receptor beta chain was captured in a study of identical twins. V lost 5 bases to trimming and J lost 3 bases; unmatched junction nucleotides: 9. This CDR3 spans 17 amino acids. Germline values: CDR1 MNHEY, CDR2 SMNVEV (reference sequence). Study findings and constraints: Conclusions came from cross-sectional statistical analysis, not from following the same donors.

In the case of this clonotype: Its antigen is as yet unknown.

Unique molecular identifiers were present on cDNA, and template switching added a universal primer site. TCRdb re-analysed the 5' RACE reads in MiXCR, keeping a single row per CDR3 protein. The sample has around 570,000 distinct CDR3 sequences, 7.5% to 10% seen once. These data are also associated with another study on yellow fever vaccine responses in identical twins. From that second work: Twins' vaccine T cell responses were reported to seem partly convergent and partly personalized.

The sample was PBMCs. This chain links TRBV27 with TRBJ2-6, with TRBD1 matching 8 bases. The receptor's source is a young woman in good health. For the CDR3, the DNA is TGTGCCAGCAGTCTCCCGGACAGGGCCGGTGGGGCCAACGTCCTGACTTTC. Translating it yields CASSLPDRAGGANVLTF.